The 12 T cell receptor beta chains given below trace back to one sample, sequenced in a study of blood T cell repertoires in COVID-19. Some clones are missing from TCRdb's copy, which holds only in-frame ones; the method was immunoSEQ multiplex PCR. Of some 300,000 clones in the sample, around 85% are singletons; the top ten hold around 3.9%. The sample was peripheral blood. The receptors stem from a woman between 50 and 59 years old with active or convalescent COVID-19.

The rearrangement joins TRBV27 to TRBJ2-1; 7 bases map to TRBD2. The CDR3 has 14 residues. V was pared by 5 bases and J by 7 bases, with 8 bases of the junction left unmatched. Germline assignment: CDR1 MNHEY and CDR2 SMNVEV (reference sequence). In DNA form, the CDR3 reads TGTGCCAGCAGTCCTAGCGGCCTAGTGAATGAGCAGTTCTTC. It translates to CASSPSGLVNEQFF.

The rearrangement joins TRBV16 to TRBJ2-5; D possibly corresponds to TRBD2 (5 bases). This CDR3 has 14 amino acids. V was clipped by 0 bases and J by 4 bases, with 9 bases between them. Per germline, CDR1 KGHSY and CDR2 FQNENV. Here the CDR3 reads CASSQSAEGETQYF. The DNA of the CDR3 is TGTGCCAGCAGCCAATCCGCCGAGGGAGAGACCCAGTACTTC.

This chain links TRBV5-1 with TRBJ1-2, with unresolved D. V was cut by 1 base and J by 4 bases, with 11 bases left in between. Germline V CDR1 and CDR2: SGHRS, YFSETQ. The CDR3 runs to 14 residues. CDR3 region: CASSLSGVGYGYTF. CDR3 DNA sequence: TGCGCCAGCAGCTTGTCCGGGGTCGGCTATGGCTACACCTTC.

The rearrangement uses TRBV9 and TRBJ2-7; 13 bases align to TRBD2. V gave up 3 bases and J gave up 3 bases; unmatched junction bases: 3. Germline CDR1 and CDR2: SGDLS and YYNGEE. The length of the CDR3 is 15 residues. CDR3 coding DNA: TGTGCCAGCAGCGGTGGACTAGCGGGAGTCTACGAGCAGTACTTC. Translation: CASSGGLAGVYEQYF.

This clone was detected only once. The rearrangement uses TRBV5-1 and TRBJ2-5, with 9 bases matching TRBD2. CDR3 length: 14 residues. The J segment lost 5 bases and the V segment lost 1 base, leaving 3 bases of the junction unmatched. Germline V gene data show CDR1 as SGHRS and CDR2 as YFSETQ. Here the CDR3 DNA reads TGCGCCAGCAGCTTGAGCGGGGGGCTCGAGACCCAGTACTTC. Translation gives CASSLSGGLETQYF.

V usage is TRBV28 and J usage is TRBJ1-3, with D possibly matching TRBD1 (5 bases). Trimming cost V 8 bases and J 2 bases, with 13 bases left between them. This CDR3 comprises 14 residues. The germline V gene has CDR1 MDHEN and CDR2 SYDVKM. CDR3 region: CASAPGGTGNTIYF. In DNA form, the CDR3 reads TGTGCCAGCGCTCCGGGGGGGACTGGAAACACCATATATTTT.

This clone occurred many times. The gene calls are TRBV2 and TRBJ1-4, with D tentatively TRBD1 (6 bases). This CDR3 is built from 15 residues. Germline-derived CDR1 and CDR2 are SNHLY and FYNNEI. V lost 6 bases and J 0 bases, leaving 11 bases between the germline ends. CDR3 protein: CASRRTGTTNEKLFF. The CDR3 region has the DNA TGTGCCAGCAGACGCACAGGGACAACTAATGAAAAACTGTTTTTT.

The chain is built from TRBV19 and TRBJ2-1, with 11 bases fitting TRBD2. The germline gives CDR1 LNHDA, CDR2 SQIVND (reference sequence). This CDR3 is built from 17 residues. The junction had 13 bases not matched to a gene; V was cut back by 8 bases and J by 4 bases. CDR3 in amino acids: CASQSWGPSGRYNEQFF. In DNA form, the CDR3 reads TGTGCCAGTCAATCGTGGGGTCCTAGCGGGAGGTACAATGAGCAGTTCTTC. The full variable domain, with the rest looked up from reference TRBV19 and TRBJ2-1, is DGGITQSPKYLFRKEGQNVTLSCEQNLNHDAMYWYRQDPGQGLRLIYYSQIVNDFQKGDIAEGYSVSREKKESFPLTVTSAQKNPTAFYLCASQSWGPSGRYNEQFFGPGTRLTVL.

The chain recombines TRBV5-6 with TRBJ1-2; D is perhaps TRBD1 (5 bases). CDR1 SGHDT and CDR2 YYEEEE come from the germline V gene. This CDR3 comprises 14 residues. Trimming left V 3 bases short and J 2 bases short, with 11 bases between. The CDR3 DNA is TGTGCCAGCAGCTCGACAGCCATCAACTATGGCTACACCTTC. It specifies CASSSTAINYGYTF.

The rearrangement uses TRBV30 and TRBJ2-7; TRBD1 agrees at 9 bases. This CDR3 spans 15 amino acids. Trimming removed 3 bases from V and 6 bases from J; junction bases left unmatched: 12. Germline V gene lookup returns CDR1 GTSNPN and CDR2 SVGIG (reference sequence). The CDR3 loop is CAWSSLGTGLSEQYF. For the CDR3, the DNA is TGTGCCTGGAGCTCCCTAGGGACAGGGCTTAGCGAGCAGTACTTC.

The V gene is TRBV5-1, the J gene TRBJ1-1; weak D call: TRBD1 (6 bases). Germline lookup yields CDR1 SGHRS and CDR2 YFSETQ. V lost 4 bases to trimming and J lost 3 bases, with 16 bases between them. The CDR3 runs 15 residues. CDR3: CASSLSQGVYTEAFF. CDR3 nucleotide sequence: TGCGCCAGCAGCCTTTCACAGGGTGTCTACACTGAAGCTTTCTTT.

The genes are TRBV5-6 and TRBJ2-1; 11 positions agree with TRBD2. CDR1 is SGHDT, CDR2 YYEEEE, per germline. Losses at the gene ends were 1 base for V and 16 bases for J; bases not matched to a gene: 7. The CDR3 spans 13 residues. CDR3 sequence: CASSLTSGSFVFF. The CDR3 nucleotides are TGTGCCAGCAGCTTGACTAGCGGGAGTTTTGTCTTCTTC.